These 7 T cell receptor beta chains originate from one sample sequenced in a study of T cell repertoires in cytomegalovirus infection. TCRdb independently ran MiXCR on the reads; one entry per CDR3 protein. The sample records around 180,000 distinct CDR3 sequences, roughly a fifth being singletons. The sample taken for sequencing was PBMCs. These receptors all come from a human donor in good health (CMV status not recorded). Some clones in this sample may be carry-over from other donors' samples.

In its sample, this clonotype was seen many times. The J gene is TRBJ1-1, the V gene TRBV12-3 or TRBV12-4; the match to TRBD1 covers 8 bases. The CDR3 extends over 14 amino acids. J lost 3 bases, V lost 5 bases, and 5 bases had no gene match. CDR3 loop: CASSRDRRYTEAFF. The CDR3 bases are TGTGCCAGCAGTCGGGACAGGAGGTACACTGAAGCTTTCTTT.

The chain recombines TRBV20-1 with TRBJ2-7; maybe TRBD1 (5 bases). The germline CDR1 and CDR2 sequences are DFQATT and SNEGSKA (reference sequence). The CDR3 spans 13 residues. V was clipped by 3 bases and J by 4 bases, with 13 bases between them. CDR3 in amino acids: CSARAGSRYEQYF. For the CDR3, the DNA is TGCAGTGCTAGGGCAGGGTCCCGATACGAGCAGTACTTC.

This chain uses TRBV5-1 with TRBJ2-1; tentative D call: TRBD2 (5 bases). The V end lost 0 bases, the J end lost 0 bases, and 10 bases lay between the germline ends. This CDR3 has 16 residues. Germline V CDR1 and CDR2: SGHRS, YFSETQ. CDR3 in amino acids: CASSLEEVSSYNEQFF. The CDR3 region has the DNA TGCGCCAGCAGCTTGGAGGAGGTGAGCTCCTACAATGAGCAGTTCTTC.

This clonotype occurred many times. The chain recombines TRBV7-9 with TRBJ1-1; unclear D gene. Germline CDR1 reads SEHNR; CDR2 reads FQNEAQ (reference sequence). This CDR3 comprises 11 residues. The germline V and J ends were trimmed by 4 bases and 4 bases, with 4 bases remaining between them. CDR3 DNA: TGTGCCAGCAGCTCCTCCACTGAAGCTTTCTTT. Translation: CASSSSTEAFF.

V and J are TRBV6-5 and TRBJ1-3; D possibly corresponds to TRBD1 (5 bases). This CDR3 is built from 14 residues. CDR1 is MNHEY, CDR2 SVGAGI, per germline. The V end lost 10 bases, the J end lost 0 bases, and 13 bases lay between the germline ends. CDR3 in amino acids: CATVRDPSGNTIYF. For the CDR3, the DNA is TGTGCCACCGTCAGGGACCCCTCTGGAAACACCATATATTTT.

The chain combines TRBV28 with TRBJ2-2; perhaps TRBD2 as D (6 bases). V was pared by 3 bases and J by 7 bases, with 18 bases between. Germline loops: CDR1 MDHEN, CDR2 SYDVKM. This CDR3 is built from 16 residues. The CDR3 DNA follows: TGTGCCAGCAGTTTGAGGTGGGAGGCCCATTACGGGGAGCTGTTTTTT. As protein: CASSLRWEAHYGELFF.

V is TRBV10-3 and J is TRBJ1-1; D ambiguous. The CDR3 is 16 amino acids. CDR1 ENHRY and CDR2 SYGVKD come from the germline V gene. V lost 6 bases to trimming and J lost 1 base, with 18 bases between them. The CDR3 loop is CAIRGSAGRANTEAFF. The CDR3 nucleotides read TGTGCCATCAGAGGGTCGGCAGGCAGAGCGAACACTGAAGCTTTCTTT.